These 9 T cell receptor beta chains were all obtained from the same sample, sequenced in a study of shared clonotypes between healthy human individuals. Profiling relied on immunoSEQ multiplex PCR, and the TCRdb table lists in-frame clones only, not all of them. The sample lists about 2.3 million clones; about nine tenths were seen once. Sample: naive CD4+ T cells from PBMCs. Subset given: CD45RA+ positively selected. These receptors were obtained from a young man in good health. Some clones in this sample may be carry-over from other donors' samples.

This clone was seen a single time. The chain recombines TRBV6-1 with TRBJ2-1, with TRBD1 matching over 9 bases. The CDR3 contains 15 residues. Germline V CDR1 and CDR2: MNHNS, SASEGT. The trim removed 4 bases at V and 8 bases at J, leaving 9 bases unmatched. The CDR3 coding sequence is TGTGCCAGCAGTGCCCCGGGACAGGGCGCCCATGAGCAGTTCTTC. This gives the protein CASSAPGQGAHEQFF.

With respect to this clone: Distinct nucleotide sequences in the sample also encode this CDR3. The V gene is TRBV4-1, the J gene TRBJ1-2, with 9 bases that match TRBD1. Germline V gene data show CDR1 as MGHRA and CDR2 as YSYEKL. The CDR3 runs 14 residues. The junction had 3 bases not matched to a gene; V was cut back by 3 bases and J by 4 bases. The CDR3 reads CASSQGDRAYGYTF. Here the CDR3 DNA reads TGCGCCAGCAGCCAGGGGGACAGGGCCTATGGCTACACCTTC.

This chain links TRBV28 with TRBJ2-7; no clear D gene. Trimming removed 4 bases from V and 5 bases from J, with 24 bases in between. The CDR3 is 17 amino acids. Germline V gene sequence: CDR1 MDHEN, CDR2 SYDVKM. The CDR3 DNA follows: TGTGCCAGCAGTTCCCTTTACGTCAGGTTTTCCCTTGACGAGCAGTACTTC. This codes for CASSSLYVRFSLDEQYF.

The CDR3 region is CAWSGSGSGTQYF. In DNA form, the CDR3 reads TGTGCCTGGAGTGGCAGCGGGAGCGGTACGCAGTATTTT. The rearrangement uses TRBV30 and TRBJ2-3; 8 bases fit TRBD2. CDR3 length: 13 amino acids. V gave up 1 base and J gave up 8 bases; unmatched junction bases: 5. Germline V gives CDR1 GTSNPN, CDR2 SVGIG (reference sequence).

In DNA, the CDR3 is TGTGCCATAGGCCTGGCGGGAGGGCCTGGGTTCAATGAGCAGTTCTTC. It encodes CAIGLAGGPGFNEQFF. V gene TRBV10-3 combines with J gene TRBJ2-1; 9 positions agree with TRBD2. The V and J ends lost 9 bases and 6 bases, in that order; junction bases with no gene match: 15. Germline V gene lookup returns CDR1 ENHRY and CDR2 SYGVKD. CDR3 length equals 16 residues.

Concerning this clone itself: One junction end disagrees with the germline gene, perhaps due to a read error. The chain employs TRBV5-4 and TRBJ1-1, with a weak D call TRBD1 (6 bases). This CDR3 spans 14 amino acids. The V gene's germline CDR1 is SGHNT and CDR2 YYREEE (reference sequence). CDR3 in DNA: TGTGCCAGCACCTTGGGGGCCGGGTTTTCTGAAGCTTTCTTT. It is translated as CASTLGAGFSEAFF.

The chain links TRBV9 to TRBJ2-1, with D perhaps matching TRBD1 (5 bases). The germline V and J ends were trimmed by 0 bases and 9 bases, with 16 bases remaining between them. The CDR3 runs to 15 residues. The V gene's germline CDR1 is SGDLS and CDR2 YYNGEE. CDR3 bases: TGTGCCAGCAGCGTAGGGCAGGGTTTAGTCAGTGAGCAGTTCTTC. This codes for CASSVGQGLVSEQFF.

The rearrangement uses TRBV5-1 and TRBJ2-7; D may correspond to TRBD1 or TRBD2 (5 bases each). Germline V gene lookup returns CDR1 SGHRS and CDR2 YFSETQ. Deletions cut 4 bases from V and 2 bases from J, with 13 bases between. This CDR3 is built from 14 residues. The DNA of the CDR3 is TGCGCCAGCAGCAAGGGGACGGGGCCCTACGAGCAGTACTTC. As protein: CASSKGTGPYEQYF.

The V gene is TRBV30, the J gene TRBJ2-6; D is ambiguous. V was shortened by 8 bases and J by 2 bases, with 7 bases between the two germline ends. CDR1 and CDR2 (germline): GTSNPN, SVGIG (reference sequence). The CDR3 covers 12 residues. As DNA, the CDR3 is TGTGCCGCCGCTGCTGGGGCCAACGTCCTGACTTTC. This translates into CAAAAGANVLTF.